The clone carrying this TCR beta chain appeared once. The data belong to a study of blood T cell repertoires in COVID-19. About the study: Samples came from the United States, Italy and Spain, spanning acute and convalescent COVID-19.

Here immunoSEQ multiplex PCR was the method, and the copy in TCRdb shows in-frame clones only, minus some. The sample contains tens of thousands of clones, about 86% of which appear only once. The sample comprised peripheral blood. The clonotype originates from a woman aged 60 to 75 with acute or convalescent COVID-19.

The CDR3 DNA reads TGCGCCAGCAGCCAAGATGGTTCCGGGGACACTGAAGCTTTCTTT. It codes for CASSQDGSGDTEAFF. V is TRBV4-1 and J is TRBJ1-1; D ambiguous. The length of the CDR3 is 15 residues. Germline CDR1 and CDR2: MGHRA and YSYEKL. Trimming removed 0 bases from V and 3 bases from J, with 11 bases in between.